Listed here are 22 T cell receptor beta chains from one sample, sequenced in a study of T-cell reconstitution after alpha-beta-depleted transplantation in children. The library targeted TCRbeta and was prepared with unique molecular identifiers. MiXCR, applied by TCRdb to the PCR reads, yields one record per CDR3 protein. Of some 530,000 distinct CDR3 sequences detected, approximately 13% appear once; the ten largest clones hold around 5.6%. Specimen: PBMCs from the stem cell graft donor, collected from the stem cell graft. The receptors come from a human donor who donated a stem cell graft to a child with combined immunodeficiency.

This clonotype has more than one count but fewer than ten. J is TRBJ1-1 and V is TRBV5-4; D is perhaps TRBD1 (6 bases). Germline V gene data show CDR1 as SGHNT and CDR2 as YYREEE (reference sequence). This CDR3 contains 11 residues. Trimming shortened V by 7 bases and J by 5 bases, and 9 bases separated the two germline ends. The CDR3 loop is CASEGGTEAFF. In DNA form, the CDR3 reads TGTGCCAGCGAGGGGGGGACTGAAGCTTTCTTT.

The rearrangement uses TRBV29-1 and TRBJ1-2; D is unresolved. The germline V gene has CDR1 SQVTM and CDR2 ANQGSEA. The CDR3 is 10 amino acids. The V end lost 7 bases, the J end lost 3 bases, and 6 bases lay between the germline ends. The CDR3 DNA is TGCAGCGGATTCTACTATGGCTACACCTTC. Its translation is CSGFYYGYTF. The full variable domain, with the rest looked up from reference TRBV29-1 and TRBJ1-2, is SAVISQKPSRDICQRGTSLTIQCQVDSQVTMMFWYRQQPGQSLTLIATANQGSEATYESGFVIDKFPISRPNLTFSTLTVSNMSPEDSSIYLCSGFYYGYTFGSGTRLTVV.

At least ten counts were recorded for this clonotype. The CDR3 loop is CASRRQGQETQYF. The CDR3, as DNA: TGTGCCAGCAGACGACAGGGTCAAGAGACCCAGTACTTC. The V and J genes are TRBV12-3 or TRBV12-4 and TRBJ2-5; TRBD1 aligns across 7 bases. The CDR3 is 13 amino acids. Losses at the gene ends were 6 bases for V and 2 bases for J; bases not matched to a gene: 3.

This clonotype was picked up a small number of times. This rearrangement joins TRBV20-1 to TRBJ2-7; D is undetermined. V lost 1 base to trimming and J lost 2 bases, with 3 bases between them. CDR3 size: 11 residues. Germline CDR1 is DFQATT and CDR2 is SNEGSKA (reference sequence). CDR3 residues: CSARGAYEQYF. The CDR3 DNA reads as TGCAGTGCTAGAGGTGCCTACGAGCAGTACTTC.

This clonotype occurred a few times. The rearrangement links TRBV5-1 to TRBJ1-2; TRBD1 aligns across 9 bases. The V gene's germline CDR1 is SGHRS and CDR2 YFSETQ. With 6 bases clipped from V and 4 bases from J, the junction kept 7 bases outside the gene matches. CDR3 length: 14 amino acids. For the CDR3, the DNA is TGCGCCAGCAACCCGGACAGGGGTTTCTATGGCTACACCTTC. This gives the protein CASNPDRGFYGYTF.

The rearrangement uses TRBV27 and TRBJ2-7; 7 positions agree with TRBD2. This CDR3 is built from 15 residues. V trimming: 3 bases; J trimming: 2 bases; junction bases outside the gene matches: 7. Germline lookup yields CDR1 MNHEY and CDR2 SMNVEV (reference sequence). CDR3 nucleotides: TGTGCCAGCAGTTTCAGTGGGGGGGGTGCCTACGAGCAGTACTTC. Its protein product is CASSFSGGGAYEQYF.

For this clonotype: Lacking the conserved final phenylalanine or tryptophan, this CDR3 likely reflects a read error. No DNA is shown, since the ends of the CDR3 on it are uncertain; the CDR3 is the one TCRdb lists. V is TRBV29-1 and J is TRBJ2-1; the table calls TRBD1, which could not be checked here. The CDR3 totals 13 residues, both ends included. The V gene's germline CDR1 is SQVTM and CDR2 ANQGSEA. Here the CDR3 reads CSVEDEDGTGLSL.

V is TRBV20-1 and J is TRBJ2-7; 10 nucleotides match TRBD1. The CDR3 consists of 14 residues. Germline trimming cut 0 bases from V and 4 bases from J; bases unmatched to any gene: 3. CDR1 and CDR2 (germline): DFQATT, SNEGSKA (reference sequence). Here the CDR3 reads CSARDGTGVYEQYF. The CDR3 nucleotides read TGCAGTGCTAGAGATGGGACAGGGGTTTACGAGCAGTACTTC.

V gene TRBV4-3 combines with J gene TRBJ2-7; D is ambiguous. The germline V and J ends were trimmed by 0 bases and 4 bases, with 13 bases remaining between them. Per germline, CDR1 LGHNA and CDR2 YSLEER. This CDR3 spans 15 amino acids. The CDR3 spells CASSQEKGWAYEQYF. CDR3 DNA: TGCGCCAGCAGCCAAGAGAAGGGTTGGGCTTACGAGCAGTACTTC.

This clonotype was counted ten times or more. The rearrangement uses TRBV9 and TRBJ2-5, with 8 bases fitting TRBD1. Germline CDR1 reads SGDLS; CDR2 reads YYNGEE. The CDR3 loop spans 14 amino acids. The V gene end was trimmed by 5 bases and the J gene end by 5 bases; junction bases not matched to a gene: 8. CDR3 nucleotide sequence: TGTGCCAGCAGTAAGACAGGGGAGGTGGAGACCCAGTACTTC. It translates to CASSKTGEVETQYF.

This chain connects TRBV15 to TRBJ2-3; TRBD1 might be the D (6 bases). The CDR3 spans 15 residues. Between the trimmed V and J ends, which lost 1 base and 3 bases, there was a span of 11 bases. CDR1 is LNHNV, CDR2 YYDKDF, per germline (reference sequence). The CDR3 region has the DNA TGTGCCACCAGCAGAGGGGCCAGGGGAACAGATACGCAGTATTTT. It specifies CATSRGARGTDTQYF.

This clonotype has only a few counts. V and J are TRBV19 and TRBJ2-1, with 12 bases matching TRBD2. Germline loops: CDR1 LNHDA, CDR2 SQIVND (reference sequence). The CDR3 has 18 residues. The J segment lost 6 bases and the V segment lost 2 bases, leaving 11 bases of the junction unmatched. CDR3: CASSIRGTSGRFRNEQFF. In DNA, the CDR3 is TGTGCCAGTAGTATACGGGGAACTAGCGGGAGGTTCCGCAATGAGCAGTTCTTC.

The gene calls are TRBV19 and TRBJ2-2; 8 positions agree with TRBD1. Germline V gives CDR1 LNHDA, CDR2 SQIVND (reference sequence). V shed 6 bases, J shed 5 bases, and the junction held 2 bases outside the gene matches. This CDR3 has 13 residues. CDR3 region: CASSRGRTGELFF. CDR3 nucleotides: TGTGCCAGTAGCAGGGGGCGGACCGGGGAGCTGTTTTTT.

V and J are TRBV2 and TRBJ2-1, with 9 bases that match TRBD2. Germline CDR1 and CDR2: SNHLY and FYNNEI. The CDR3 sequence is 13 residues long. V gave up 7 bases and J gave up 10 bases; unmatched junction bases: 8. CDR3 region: CASMLREGGEQFF. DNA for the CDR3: TGTGCCAGCATGTTGCGGGAGGGGGGCGAGCAGTTCTTC.

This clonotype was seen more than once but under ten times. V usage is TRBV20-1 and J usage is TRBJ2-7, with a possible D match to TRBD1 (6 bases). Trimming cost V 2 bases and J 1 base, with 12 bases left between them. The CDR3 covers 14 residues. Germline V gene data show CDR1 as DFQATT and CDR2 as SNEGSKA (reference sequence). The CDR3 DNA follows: TGCAGTGCTAGATTACAGGGTGGGTCCTACGAGCAGTACTTC. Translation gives CSARLQGGSYEQYF.

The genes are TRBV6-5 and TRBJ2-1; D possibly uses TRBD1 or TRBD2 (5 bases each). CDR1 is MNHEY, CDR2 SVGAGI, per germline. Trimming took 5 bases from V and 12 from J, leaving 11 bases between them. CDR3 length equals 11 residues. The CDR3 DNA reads TGTGCCAGCAGTACAGGACTTGGGCAGTTCTTC. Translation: CASSTGLGQFF.

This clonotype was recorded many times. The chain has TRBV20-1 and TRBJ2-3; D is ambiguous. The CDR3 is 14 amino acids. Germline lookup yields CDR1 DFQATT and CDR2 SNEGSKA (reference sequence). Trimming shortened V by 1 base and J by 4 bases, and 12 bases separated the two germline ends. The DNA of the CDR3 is TGCAGTGCTAGAGTTCTTGTAAGCGCAGATACGCAGTATTTT. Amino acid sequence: CSARVLVSADTQYF.

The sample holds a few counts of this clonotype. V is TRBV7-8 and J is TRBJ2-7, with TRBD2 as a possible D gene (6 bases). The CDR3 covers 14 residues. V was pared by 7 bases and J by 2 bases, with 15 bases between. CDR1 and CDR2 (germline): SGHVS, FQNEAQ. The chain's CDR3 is CASKFREYAYEQYF. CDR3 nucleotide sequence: TGTGCCAGCAAGTTTCGGGAGTACGCCTACGAGCAGTACTTC.

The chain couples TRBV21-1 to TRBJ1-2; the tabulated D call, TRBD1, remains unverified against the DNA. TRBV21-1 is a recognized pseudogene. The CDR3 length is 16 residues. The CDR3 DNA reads TGTGCCAGCAGCATCCTACGGGACAGGAGAAACTATGGCTACACCTTC. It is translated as CASSILRDRRNYGYTF.

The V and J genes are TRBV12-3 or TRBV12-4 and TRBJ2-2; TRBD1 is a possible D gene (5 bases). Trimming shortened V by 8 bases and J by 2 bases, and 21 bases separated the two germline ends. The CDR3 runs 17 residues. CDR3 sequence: CASEFGAATDNTGELFF. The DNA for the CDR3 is TGTGCCAGCGAGTTTGGGGCCGCGACGGATAACACCGGGGAGCTGTTTTTT.

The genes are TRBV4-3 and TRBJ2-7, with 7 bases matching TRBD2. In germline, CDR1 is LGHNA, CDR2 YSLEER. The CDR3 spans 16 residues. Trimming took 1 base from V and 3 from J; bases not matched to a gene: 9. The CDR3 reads CASSQGGLVCGYEQYF. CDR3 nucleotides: TGCGCCAGCAGCCAAGGTGGACTAGTTTGTGGCTACGAGCAGTACTTC.

The CDR3, as DNA: TGTGCCAGCACCCGACAGGGATCCGAGCAGTACTTC. Its translation: CASTRQGSEQYF. The chain joins TRBV3-1 to TRBJ2-7, with 7 bases identical to TRBD1. The J segment lost 6 bases and the V segment lost 7 bases, leaving 6 bases of the junction unmatched. The length of the CDR3 is 12 residues. Germline V gives CDR1 LGHDT, CDR2 YNNKEL (reference sequence).